This T cell receptor beta chain originates from a study of graft-versus-host responses after intestinal transplantation. This clone was seen more than once but under ten times. This table comes from immunoSEQ multiplex PCR, and its TCRdb copy is limited to in-frame clones, with some not included. The table lists about 15,000 clones, 67% of them singletons. The germline V gene has CDR1 MNHEY and CDR2 SVGAGI. J lost 0 bases, V lost 4 bases, and 3 bases had no gene match. This CDR3 region has 15 residues. Graft material was processed, releasing intraepithelial and lamina propria lymphocytes. Sequencing was performed on ileum tissue, taken just under 700 days after intestinal transplantation. The source is a human patient who received an intestinal transplant, so some T cells may come from the graft donor. The chain recombines TRBV6-5 with TRBJ2-7, with TRBD1 matching over 10 bases. CDR3 in amino acids: CASSSRTGGSYEQYF. For the CDR3, the DNA is TGTGCCAGCAGTTCCCGGACAGGGGGCTCCTACGAGCAGTACTTC.